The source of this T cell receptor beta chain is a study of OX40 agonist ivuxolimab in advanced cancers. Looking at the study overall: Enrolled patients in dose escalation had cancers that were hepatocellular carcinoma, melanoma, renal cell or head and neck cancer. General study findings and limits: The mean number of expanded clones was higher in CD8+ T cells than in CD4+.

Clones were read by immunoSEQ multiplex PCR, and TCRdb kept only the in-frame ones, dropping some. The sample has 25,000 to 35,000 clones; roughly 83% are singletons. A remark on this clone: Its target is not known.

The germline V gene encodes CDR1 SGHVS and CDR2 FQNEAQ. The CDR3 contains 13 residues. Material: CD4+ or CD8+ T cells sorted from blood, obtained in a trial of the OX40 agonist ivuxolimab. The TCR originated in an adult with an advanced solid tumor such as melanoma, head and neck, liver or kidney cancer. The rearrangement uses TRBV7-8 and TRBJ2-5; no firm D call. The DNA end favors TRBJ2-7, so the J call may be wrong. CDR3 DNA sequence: TGTGCCAGCAGCTTAGCTCCTGCTGGCGAGCAGTACTTC. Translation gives CASSLAPAGEQYF.